This TCR beta chain comes out of a study of shared clonotypes between healthy human individuals. In the study overall: CD4 naive cells filled three plates per donor, CD4 memory three, CD8 naive two and CD8 memory one. Overall study results and limits: Memory subsets generally showed lower estimated richness than naive subsets. Clonotype sharing levels among donors were expected to vary with sequencing depth.

Concerning this clone: Its antigen is not identified.

Naive CD8 cells lacked CD45RO, underwent positive selection for CCR7 and left out terminally differentiated effector memory CD45RA+ cells. For every subset, genomic DNA was evenly distributed across several immunoSEQ plates. Libraries were prepared by immunoSEQ multiplex PCR; TCRdb keeps only in-frame clonotypes and omits some of them. The sample lists about 2 million clones; about 95% were seen once. V lost 3 bases to trimming and J lost 3 bases, with 11 bases between them. Germline V gene data show CDR1 as MNHEY and CDR2 as SMNVEV (reference sequence). This CDR3 is 14 amino acids long. The TCR was taken from a man aged 18 to 29 in good health. The V gene is TRBV27, the J gene TRBJ1-2, with D unclear. Material for sequencing was naive CD8+ T cells sorted from blood. The DNA of the CDR3 is TGTGCCAGCAGTTTGGTGGAGGGTGACTATGGCTACACCTTC. Its protein product is CASSLVEGDYGYTF.